This T cell receptor (beta chain) is from a study of response to subunit inactivated influenza vaccine. MiXCR, applied by TCRdb to the RT-PCR reads, yields one record per CDR3 protein. The data hold about half a million distinct CDR3 sequences, with approximately 7.6% observed a single time. The ends were cut back, 4 bases at V and 3 bases at J, with 17 bases in the middle. Germline V lookup: CDR1 SGHRS, CDR2 YFSETQ. The CDR3 has 15 amino acids. Study outcomes and limitations: After each seasonal influenza vaccination, few new T cells are recruited, the authors suggested.

This clonotype showed up just a few times. Its matching antigen is unknown. The TCR was taken from a man aged 50 to 69 who received an inactivated influenza vaccine. Material: PBMCs from blood, obtained around 25 months after vaccination. V is TRBV5-1 and J is TRBJ2-7; D call uncertain. CDR3 protein: CASSRIRAGYYEQYF. DNA of the CDR3: TGCGCCAGCAGCCGCATTAGGGCAGGATACTACGAGCAGTACTTC.